A single count supports the clone carrying this T cell receptor (beta chain). The data were produced by immunoSEQ multiplex PCR, yet TCRdb's version contains in-frame clones alone and is incomplete. The sample carries about 220,000 clones, approximately 82% recorded once. This specimen comes from a study of blood T cell repertoires in COVID-19. V lost 3 bases, J lost 5 bases, and 11 bases lay in between. CDR3 length equals 14 residues. CDR1 and CDR2 from the germline V gene are LGHDT and YNNKEL (reference sequence). The sample comprised PBMCs or T cells enriched from blood (not recorded which). This sequence originates from a man aged 35-49 years who had recovered from COVID-19. The genes are TRBV3-1 (or the pseudogene TRBV3-2) and TRBJ1-5, with a weak D call TRBD1 (6 bases). CDR3 sequence reads: CASSHLGADQPQHF. The DNA for the CDR3 is TGTGCCAGCAGCCATTTGGGGGCGGATCAGCCCCAGCATTTT.